This TCR beta chain is from a study of spatial heterogeneity in lung cancer. Across the study: Detected sequences consistently included more beta-chain ones than alpha-chain ones.

The time point here: sample taken at primary tumor resection. Sequencing of whole RNA from tumor, nontumor lung or frozen PBMC involved no sorting. The V gene's germline CDR1 is SEHNR and CDR2 FQNEAQ (reference sequence). This CDR3 region has 14 residues. V lost 1 base, J lost 0 bases, and 4 bases lay in between. Each molecule of TCR cDNA was tagged with one unique molecular identifier. One entry per CDR3 protein results from TCRdb running MiXCR on the 5' RACE reads. The repertoire holds tens of thousands of distinct CDR3 sequences, with 13% as singletons. This sequence joins TRBV7-9 and TRBJ1-3; no reliable D call. The sample in question was PBMCs, obtained at surgery. The origin of this receptor is a male donor with early-stage non-small cell lung cancer. The CDR3 DNA is TGTGCCAGCAGCTTAGACCTCTCTGGAAACACCATATATTTT. Translated, it gives CASSLDLSGNTIYF.